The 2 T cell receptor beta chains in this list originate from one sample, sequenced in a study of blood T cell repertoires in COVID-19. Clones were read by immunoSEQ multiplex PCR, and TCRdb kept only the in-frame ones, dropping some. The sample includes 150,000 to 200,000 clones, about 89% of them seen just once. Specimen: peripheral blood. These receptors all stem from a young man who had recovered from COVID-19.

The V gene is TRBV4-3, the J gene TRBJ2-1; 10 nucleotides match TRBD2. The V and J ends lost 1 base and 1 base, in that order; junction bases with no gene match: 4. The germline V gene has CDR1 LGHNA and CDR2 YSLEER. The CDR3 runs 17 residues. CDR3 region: CASSQGPSGGSYNEQFF. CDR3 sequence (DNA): TGCGCCAGCAGCCAAGGCCCTAGCGGGGGATCCTACAATGAGCAGTTCTTC.

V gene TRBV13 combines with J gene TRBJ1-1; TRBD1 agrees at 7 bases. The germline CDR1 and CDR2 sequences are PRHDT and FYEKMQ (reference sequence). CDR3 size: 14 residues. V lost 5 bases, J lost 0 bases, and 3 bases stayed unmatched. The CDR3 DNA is TGTGCCAGCAGCGGCGGGACAGTGAACACTGAAGCTTTCTTT. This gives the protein CASSGGTVNTEAFF.